This T cell receptor beta chain was recovered during a study of CD8 T cells in Susac syndrome. Across the whole study: Among the Susac syndrome patients who underwent sequencing, more than 5 had clinically active disease, while about 8 of them were in remission. Broader study findings: CD4+ repertoires of Susac syndrome patients lacked detectable clonal expansion.

In blood CD8+ and CD4+ T cells, TCR beta underwent sequencing. With random hexamers, reverse transcription was performed on roughly 0.5 to 1 ug of RNA. TCRdb re-analysed the immunoSEQ multiplex PCR reads in MiXCR, keeping a single row per CDR3 protein. This repertoire shows a few hundred thousand distinct CDR3 sequences, about 94% found once; its top ten account for approximately 0.15%. Comments on this clonotype: Its antigen is not identified.

V lost 5 bases and J 5 bases, leaving 18 bases between the germline ends. Germline CDR1 reads SGHTA; CDR2 reads FQGNSA. The CDR3 totals 15 residues. Source material: CD4+ T cells from PBMCs. The V call is TRBV7-2, the J call TRBJ1-2; D call uncertain. The source is a human donor with Susac syndrome. The CDR3 nucleotides are TGTGCCAGCAGCCCGGGCGTTAACATCTTTTATGGCTACACCTTC. Encoded protein: CASSPGVNIFYGYTF.